Below are 29 T cell receptor beta chains sequenced from a single sample in a study of T cell responses to AZD1222 COVID-19 vaccine. This table comes from immunoSEQ multiplex PCR, and its TCRdb copy is limited to in-frame clones, with some not included. The table includes about 180,000 clones, around 94% detected once. Sample: peripheral blood, taken 28 days after the second AZD1222 dose. All receptors come from an adult who received the AZD1222 COVID-19 vaccine.

The gene calls are TRBV6-5 and TRBJ1-2; D is undetermined. CDR3 length: 12 amino acids. CDR1 and CDR2 from the germline V gene are MNHEY and SVGAGI. With 4 bases removed from V and 0 bases from J, the gap between germline ends came to 3 bases. The CDR3 nucleotides are TGTGCCAGCAGTTCCCCTAACTATGGCTACACCTTC. It encodes CASSSPNYGYTF.

The rearrangement uses TRBV3-1 (or the pseudogene TRBV3-2) and TRBJ1-2; 7 bases are shared with TRBD1. With V trimmed by 5 bases and J by 5 bases, 14 bases remained unmatched. From germline, CDR1 is LGHDT and CDR2 YNNKEL (reference sequence). The CDR3 runs to 16 residues. CDR3 residues: CASSNRDSSFKYGYTF. The CDR3 DNA follows: TGTGCCAGCAGCAATCGGGACAGCAGTTTTAAGTATGGCTACACCTTC.

The CDR3 region is CASSIMGYSTDTQYF. The CDR3 coding sequence is TGTGCCAGTAGTATAATGGGATACAGCACAGATACGCAGTATTTT. This chain joins TRBV19 and TRBJ2-3, with D uncertain. The germline V and J ends were trimmed by 2 bases and 0 bases, with 9 bases remaining between them. Germline V gene data show CDR1 as LNHDA and CDR2 as SQIVND (reference sequence). The CDR3 totals 15 residues.

The chain's CDR3 is CASSLQRSPTNEKLFF. CDR3 nucleotides: TGTGCCAGCAGCTTACAGAGATCCCCAACTAATGAAAAACTGTTTTTT. The rearrangement joins TRBV7-9 to TRBJ1-4, with D uncertain. In germline, CDR1 is SEHNR, CDR2 FQNEAQ (reference sequence). V lost 2 bases and J lost 0, with 10 bases in between. The CDR3 is 16 residues long.

V usage is TRBV27 and J usage is TRBJ2-7, with 8 bases fitting TRBD2. Germline CDR1 reads MNHEY; CDR2 reads SMNVEV (reference sequence). The CDR3 loop spans 14 amino acids. V shed 1 base, J shed 4 bases, and the junction held 3 bases outside the gene matches. CDR3 residues: CASSLWSSGYEQYF. For the CDR3, the DNA is TGTGCCAGCAGTTTATGGTCTAGCGGGTACGAGCAGTACTTC.

The genes are TRBV2 and TRBJ1-4; TRBD1 is a possible D gene (5 bases). The CDR3 loop spans 15 amino acids. Trimming left V 6 bases short and J 8 bases short, with 19 bases between. The germline CDR1 and CDR2 sequences are SNHLY and FYNNEI. The CDR3 reads CASRRTGTPSEKLFF. The DNA for the CDR3 is TGTGCCAGCAGACGTACCGGGACCCCCAGCGAAAAACTGTTTTTT.

The V and J genes are TRBV7-3 and TRBJ2-1; 11 positions agree with TRBD2. The ends lost 5 bases at V and 9 bases at J; junction bases unmatched: 9. The CDR3 is made up of 15 amino acids. CDR1 is SGHTA, CDR2 FQGTGA, per germline. CDR3 nucleotides: TGTGCCAGCAGCCCCTTAGCGGGGGGGCAGGGTGAGCAGTTCTTC. It yields the protein CASSPLAGGQGEQFF. The complete variable domain, with remaining parts taken from reference TRBV7-3 and TRBJ2-1, reads GAGVSQTPSNKVTEKGKYVELRCDPISGHTALYWYRQSLGQGPEFLIYFQGTGAADDSGLPNDRFFAVRPEGSVSTLKIQRTERGDSAVYLCASSPLAGGQGEQFFGPGTRLTVL.

The V gene is TRBV18, the J gene TRBJ1-3; no definite D call. CDR1 and CDR2 from the germline V gene are KGHSH and LQKENI. The ends were cut back, 5 bases at V and 0 bases at J, with 14 bases in the middle. This CDR3 region has 16 residues. In DNA form, the CDR3 reads TGTGCCAGCTCATCCCTAGACGGGAGCTCTGGAAACACCATATATTTT. This encodes CASSSLDGSSGNTIYF. The complete variable domain, with remaining parts taken from reference TRBV18 and TRBJ1-3, reads NAGVMQNPRHLVRRRGQEARLRCSPMKGHSHVYWYRQLPEEGLKFMVYLQKENIIDESGMPKERFSAEFPKEGPSILRIQQVVRGDSAAYFCASSSLDGSSGNTIYFGEGSWLTVV.

The chain recombines TRBV28 with TRBJ1-2; D perhaps matches TRBD1 (5 bases). The CDR3 length is 12 residues. The V end lost 8 bases, the J end lost 8 bases, and 15 bases lay between the germline ends. Germline CDR1 MDHEN, CDR2 SYDVKM. The CDR3 DNA sequence: TGTGCCAGCCACTCCACGGGGGACGGCTACACCTTC. Its translation is CASHSTGDGYTF.

V usage is TRBV29-1 and J usage is TRBJ1-2, with 9 nucleotides matching TRBD1. The V and J ends lost 6 bases and 6 bases, in that order; junction bases with no gene match: 11. Germline assignment: CDR1 SQVTM and CDR2 ANQGSEA. The CDR3 has 14 residues. This CDR3 reads CSVETGTGFHGYTF. As DNA, the CDR3 is TGCAGCGTCGAAACCGGGACAGGGTTTCATGGCTACACCTTC.

V usage is TRBV5-4 and J usage is TRBJ1-1, with 7 bases matching TRBD1. Trimming removed 4 bases from V and 1 base from J; junction bases left unmatched: 7. This CDR3 is 15 amino acids long. Per the germline V gene, CDR1 is SGHNT and CDR2 is YYREEE (reference sequence). The CDR3 DNA sequence: TGTGCCAGCAGCACCCGGACAGGCGAGAACACTGAAGCTTTCTTT. Its translation: CASSTRTGENTEAFF.

This chain links TRBV28 with TRBJ1-5; 9 nucleotides line up with TRBD1. Germline values: CDR1 MDHEN, CDR2 SYDVKM. This CDR3 comprises 15 residues. J was trimmed by 5 bases and V by 6 bases; bases with no gene match: 8. The CDR3 here is CASRKPGQGYQPQHF. The CDR3 DNA sequence: TGTGCCAGCAGGAAACCGGGACAGGGTTATCAGCCCCAGCATTTT.

This chain joins TRBV4-1 and TRBJ2-1; D gene ambiguous. CDR1 and CDR2 from the germline V gene are MGHRA and YSYEKL. The CDR3 sequence is 11 residues long. Trimming cost V 4 bases and J 5 bases, with 3 bases left between them. This CDR3 reads CASSLNNEQFF. Written as DNA, the CDR3 is TGCGCCAGCAGCCTAAACAATGAGCAGTTCTTC.

The chain recombines TRBV5-6 with TRBJ2-4; the D is unclear. Trimming stripped 4 bases from V and 0 bases from J, with 11 bases between. This CDR3 has 15 amino acids. Germline values: CDR1 SGHDT, CDR2 YYEEEE. The chain's CDR3 is CASSRNRLAKNIQYF. The CDR3 DNA reads TGTGCCAGCAGCCGGAACAGACTAGCCAAAAACATTCAGTACTTC.

The chain employs TRBV7-8 and TRBJ1-3; D not certain. This CDR3 has 14 residues. From germline, CDR1 is SGHVS and CDR2 FQNEAQ. V was shortened by 2 bases and J by 12 bases, with 17 bases between the two germline ends. The CDR3 loop is CASSLRRDLKGIYF. CDR3 sequence (DNA): TGTGCCAGCAGCTTACGACGCGACCTGAAGGGCATATATTTT.

The chain couples TRBV19 to TRBJ1-4, with unresolved D. This CDR3 has 12 amino acids. Between the trimmed V and J ends, which lost 2 bases and 8 bases, there was a span of 6 bases. The V gene's germline CDR1 is LNHDA and CDR2 SQIVND (reference sequence). The CDR3 loop reads CASSITSEKLFF. DNA of the CDR3: TGTGCCAGTAGTATAACGTCGGAAAAACTGTTTTTT.

This chain links TRBV14 with TRBJ1-1, with 9 bases matching TRBD1. The CDR3 has 13 amino acids. After removal of 3 bases from V and 11 bases from J, the junction contained 7 bases not matched to a gene. Germline CDR1 SGHDN, CDR2 FVKESK. This CDR3 is CASSQTIGQGAFF. The CDR3 nucleotides are TGTGCCAGCAGCCAGACGATCGGACAGGGGGCTTTCTTT.

V gene TRBV19 combines with J gene TRBJ2-6; perhaps TRBD2 as D (5 bases). Germline CDR1 is LNHDA and CDR2 is SQIVND (reference sequence). The CDR3 length is 16 residues. V was pared by 4 bases and J by 1 base, with 11 bases between. CDR3 sequence reads: CASSSGRLSGANVLTF. As DNA, the CDR3 is TGTGCCAGTAGTAGTGGCAGACTATCTGGGGCCAACGTCCTGACTTTC. The variable domain in full, with the rest retrieved from reference TRBV19 and TRBJ2-6, is DGGITQSPKYLFRKEGQNVTLSCEQNLNHDAMYWYRQDPGQGLRLIYYSQIVNDFQKGDIAEGYSVSREKKESFPLTVTSAQKNPTAFYLCASSSGRLSGANVLTFGAGSRLTVL.

The chain has TRBV30 and TRBJ2-1; D is possibly TRBD2 (5 bases). Per the germline V gene, CDR1 is GTSNPN and CDR2 is SVGIG (reference sequence). Trimming left V 0 bases short and J 6 bases short, with 6 bases between. The CDR3 consists of 12 residues. The CDR3 here is CAWSVSGNEQFF. The CDR3 DNA reads TGTGCCTGGAGTGTAAGCGGCAATGAGCAGTTCTTC.

The V and J genes are TRBV2 and TRBJ1-5; tentatively, D is TRBD1 (6 bases). Trimming took off 4 bases at V and 2 bases at J, with 9 bases between the two ends. This CDR3 has 14 amino acids. Germline loops: CDR1 SNHLY, CDR2 FYNNEI. Here the CDR3 DNA reads TGTGCCAGCAGTGTACAGGGTGGCAATCAGCCCCAGCATTTT. It encodes CASSVQGGNQPQHF. The full variable domain, completed using reference TRBV2 and TRBJ1-5, is EPEVTQTPSHQVTQMGQEVILRCVPISNHLYFYWYRQILGQKVEFLVSFYNNEISEKSEIFDDQFSVERPDGSNFTLKIRSTKLEDSAMYFCASSVQGGNQPQHFGDGTRLSIL.

The chain links TRBV3-1 (or the pseudogene TRBV3-2) to TRBJ1-2, with 7 bases matching TRBD1. This CDR3 comprises 14 residues. Losses at the gene ends were 5 bases for V and 7 bases for J; bases not matched to a gene: 10. The V gene's germline CDR1 is LGHDT and CDR2 YNNKEL (reference sequence). Written as DNA, the CDR3 is TGTGCCAGCAGCGACAGGGTGGGCCGCTCTGGCTACACCTTC. Translation gives CASSDRVGRSGYTF.

The chain combines TRBV29-1 with TRBJ1-2; no clear D. This CDR3 region has 9 residues. Trimming pared 7 bases from V and 5 bases from J, leaving 5 bases between. From germline, CDR1 is SQVTM and CDR2 ANQGSEA. The CDR3: CSDGYGYTF. The CDR3 region has the DNA TGCAGCGACGGTTATGGCTACACCTTC.

This chain uses TRBV6-5 with TRBJ2-5; D perhaps matches TRBD1 (5 bases). The germline V and J ends were trimmed by 10 bases and 4 bases, with 16 bases remaining between them. The germline CDR1 and CDR2 sequences are MNHEY and SVGAGI. This CDR3 region has 13 residues. CDR3 amino acids: CAINAGLGETQYF. Here the CDR3 DNA reads TGTGCCATCAACGCAGGGTTGGGAGAGACCCAGTACTTC.

V and J are TRBV6-5 and TRBJ2-3, with TRBD1 matching 8 bases. This CDR3 comprises 15 residues. Germline CDR1 and CDR2: MNHEY and SVGAGI. The ends lost 5 bases at V and 10 bases at J; junction bases unmatched: 14. CDR3: CASSRDRSLHGPQYF. The CDR3, as DNA: TGTGCCAGCAGTCGGGACAGGTCCCTTCACGGCCCGCAGTATTTT.

The chain couples TRBV5-1 to TRBJ1-3; 7 bases map to TRBD1. J was trimmed by 1 base and V by 3 bases; bases with no gene match: 16. The CDR3 is 19 residues long. In germline, CDR1 is SGHRS, CDR2 YFSETQ. Written as DNA, the CDR3 is TGCGCCAGCAGCTCTAGACAGGGTGGATTGATGGATTCTGGAAACACCATATATTTT. It codes for CASSSRQGGLMDSGNTIYF. Together with reference TRBV5-1 and TRBJ1-3, the CDR3 gives the full variable domain: KAGVTQTPRYLIKTRGQQVTLSCSPISGHRSVSWYQQTPGQGLQFLFEYFSETQRNKGNFPGRFSGRQFSNSRSEMNVSTLELGDSALYLCASSSRQGGLMDSGNTIYFGEGSWLTVV.

Turning to this clone: The sample has other DNA sequences that encode this CDR3 too. The rearrangement links TRBV19 to TRBJ1-2; possible D gene TRBD1, 6 bases. Trimming cost V 1 base and J 4 bases, with 13 bases left between them. This CDR3 is 15 amino acids long. Per germline, CDR1 LNHDA and CDR2 SQIVND (reference sequence). CDR3 in DNA: TGTGCCAGTAGTATAGGTCGGGGGCCGGGCTATGGCTACACCTTC. Translation gives CASSIGRGPGYGYTF.

CDR3 DNA: TGTGCCAGCAGTTACTCCAGGGCCACCTTGAACACTGAAGCTTTCTTT. Encoded protein: CASSYSRATLNTEAFF. J is TRBJ1-1 and V is TRBV6-5; the D gene is possibly TRBD1 (5 bases). V was clipped by 0 bases and J by 0 bases, with 11 bases between them. The germline CDR1 and CDR2 sequences are MNHEY and SVGAGI. The CDR3 sequence is 16 residues long.

V is TRBV7-8 and J is TRBJ2-1; D remains ambiguous. V shed 8 bases and J shed 5 bases, with 10 bases lying between them. CDR1 is SGHVS, CDR2 FQNEAQ, per germline. The CDR3 has 12 amino acids. The CDR3 bases are TGTGCCAGCTCTAACGAGGACAATGAGCAGTTCTTC. It is translated as CASSNEDNEQFF.

The rearrangement uses TRBV9 and TRBJ1-2, with 7 bases identical to TRBD1. The CDR3 covers 15 residues. V trimming: 3 bases; J trimming: 5 bases; junction bases outside the gene matches: 10. The germline gives CDR1 SGDLS, CDR2 YYNGEE. The CDR3 region is CASSARQGGGYGYTF. DNA for the CDR3: TGTGCCAGCAGCGCACGACAGGGAGGGGGTTATGGCTACACCTTC.